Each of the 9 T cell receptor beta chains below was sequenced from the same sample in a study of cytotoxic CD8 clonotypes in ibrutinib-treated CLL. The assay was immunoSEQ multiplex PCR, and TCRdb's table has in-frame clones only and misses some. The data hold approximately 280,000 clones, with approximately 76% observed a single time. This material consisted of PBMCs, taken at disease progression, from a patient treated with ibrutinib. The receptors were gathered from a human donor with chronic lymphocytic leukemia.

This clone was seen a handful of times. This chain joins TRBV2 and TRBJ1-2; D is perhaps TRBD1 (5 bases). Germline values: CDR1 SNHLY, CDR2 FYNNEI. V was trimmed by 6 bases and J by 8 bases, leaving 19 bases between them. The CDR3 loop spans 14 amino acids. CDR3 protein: CASSVDRSGRGYTF. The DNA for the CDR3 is TGTGCCAGCAGCGTCGACAGATCTGGGCGCGGCTACACCTTC.

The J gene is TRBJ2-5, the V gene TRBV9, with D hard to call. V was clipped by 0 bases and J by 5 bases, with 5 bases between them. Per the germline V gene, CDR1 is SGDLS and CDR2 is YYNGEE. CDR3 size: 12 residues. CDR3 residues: CASSVDKETQYF. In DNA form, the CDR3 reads TGTGCCAGCAGCGTAGATAAGGAGACCCAGTACTTC.

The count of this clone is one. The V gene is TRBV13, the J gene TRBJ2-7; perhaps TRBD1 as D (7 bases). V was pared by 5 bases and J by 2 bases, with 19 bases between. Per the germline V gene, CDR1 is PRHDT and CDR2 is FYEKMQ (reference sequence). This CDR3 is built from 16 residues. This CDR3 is CASSAPSGDRPYEQYF. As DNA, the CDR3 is TGTGCCAGCAGCGCTCCGTCGGGGGACAGACCCTACGAGCAGTACTTC.

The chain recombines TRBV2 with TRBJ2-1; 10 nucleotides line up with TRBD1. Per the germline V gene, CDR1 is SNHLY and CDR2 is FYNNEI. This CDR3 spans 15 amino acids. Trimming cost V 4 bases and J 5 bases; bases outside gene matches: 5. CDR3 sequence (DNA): TGTGCCAGCAGTGCAAGGACAGGGGGGCACAATGAGCAGTTCTTC. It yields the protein CASSARTGGHNEQFF. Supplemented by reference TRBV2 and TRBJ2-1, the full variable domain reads EPEVTQTPSHQVTQMGQEVILRCVPISNHLYFYWYRQILGQKVEFLVSFYNNEISEKSEIFDDQFSVERPDGSNFTLKIRSTKLEDSAMYFCASSARTGGHNEQFFGPGTRLTVL.

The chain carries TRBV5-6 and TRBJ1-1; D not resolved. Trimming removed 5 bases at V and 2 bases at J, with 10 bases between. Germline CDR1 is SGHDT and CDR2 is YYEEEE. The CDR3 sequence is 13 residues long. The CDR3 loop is CASSNVGNTEAFF. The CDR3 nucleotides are TGTGCCAGCAGTAATGTGGGCAACACTGAAGCTTTCTTT.

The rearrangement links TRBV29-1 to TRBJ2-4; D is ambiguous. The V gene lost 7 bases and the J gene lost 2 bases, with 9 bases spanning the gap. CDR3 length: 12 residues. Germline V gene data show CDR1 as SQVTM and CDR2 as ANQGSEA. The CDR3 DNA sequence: TGCAGCGCGGGTTATTCCAAAAACATTCAGTACTTC. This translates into CSAGYSKNIQYF. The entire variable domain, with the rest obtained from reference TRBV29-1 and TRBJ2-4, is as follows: SAVISQKPSRDICQRGTSLTIQCQVDSQVTMMFWYRQQPGQSLTLIATANQGSEATYESGFVIDKFPISRPNLTFSTLTVSNMSPEDSSIYLCSAGYSKNIQYFGAGTRLSVL.

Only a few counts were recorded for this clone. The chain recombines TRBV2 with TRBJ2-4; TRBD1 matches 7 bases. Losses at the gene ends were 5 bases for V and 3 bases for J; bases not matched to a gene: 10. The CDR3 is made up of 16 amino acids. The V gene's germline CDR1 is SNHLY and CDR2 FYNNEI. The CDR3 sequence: CASSPEEGGVKNIQYF. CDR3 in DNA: TGTGCCAGCAGTCCTGAGGAAGGGGGCGTCAAAAACATTCAGTACTTC.

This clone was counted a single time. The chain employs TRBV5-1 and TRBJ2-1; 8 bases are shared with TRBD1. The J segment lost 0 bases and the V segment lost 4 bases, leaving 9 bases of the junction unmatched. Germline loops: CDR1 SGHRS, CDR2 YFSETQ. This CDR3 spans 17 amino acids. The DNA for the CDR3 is TGCGCCAGCAGCCCAGGACAGGGTTTATTCTCCTACAATGAGCAGTTCTTC. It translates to CASSPGQGLFSYNEQFF.

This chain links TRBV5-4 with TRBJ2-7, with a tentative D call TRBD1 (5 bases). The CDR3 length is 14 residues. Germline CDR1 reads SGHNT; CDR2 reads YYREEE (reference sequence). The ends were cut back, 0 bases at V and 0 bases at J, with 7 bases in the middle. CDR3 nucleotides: TGTGCCAGCAGCTTGGTGGACACCTCCTACGAGCAGTACTTC. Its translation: CASSLVDTSYEQYF.